Listed below are T cell receptor beta chains from one sample, sequenced in a study of blood T cell repertoires in COVID-19. Profiled with immunoSEQ multiplex PCR; TCRdb holds only in-frame clones, not every one. The data hold 84,000 or so clones, with over 75% observed a single time. The sequencing input was peripheral blood. Source of these receptors: a human donor in a cohort sampled during active COVID-19. The CDR3 runs from the conserved cysteine through the conserved F or W.

TRBJ1-1,TRBV6-5,CASSYSGVSNTEAFF
TRBJ2-3,TRBV25-1,CASSEQGYGGTDTQYF
TRBJ2-2,TRBV5-4,CASSHPTGNTGELFF
TRBJ1-3,TRBV30,CAWNSFSGNTIYF
TRBJ1-4,TRBV7-9,CASSSQPGQGAGFNEKLFF
TRBJ2-7,TRBV27,CASSYEGRPSYEQYF
TRBJ2-4,TRBV24-1,CATISWGHLAKNIQYF
TRBJ1-3,TRBV6-6,CASSQLKTIYF
TRBJ1-3,TRBV9,CASSAFPTGADTIYF
TRBJ1-6,TRBV27,CASSITYIDSPLHF
TRBJ2-1,TRBV25-1,CASSDPASGGVRGQFF
TRBJ1-2,TRBV27,CASSMLTGSSLFGGYTF
TRBJ2-7,TRBV19,CASSILGASSSYEQYF
TRBJ1-1,TRBV19,CASSDMTRGNTEAFF
TRBJ2-2,TRBV5-1,CASSDRAPPRELFF
TRBJ2-1,TRBV5-1,CASGGGVRNEQFF
TRBJ1-2,TRBV18,CASSPPSVQGYGYTF
TRBJ2-7,TRBV2,CASSYDRNYEQYF
TRBJ2-7,TRBV9,CASSVGPDRAYEQYF
TRBJ1-4,TRBV6-6,CASKPRGSEKLFF
TRBJ1-2,TRBV28,CASSLGGYYGYTF